The entry that follows covers one T cell receptor beta chain sequence. The data derive from a study of T cell clonotyping in hematopoietic cell transplantation. Germline assignment: CDR1 LNHDA and CDR2 SQIVND (reference sequence). V trimming: 5 bases; J trimming: 5 bases; junction bases outside the gene matches: 12. This CDR3 has 16 amino acids. Clones were read by immunoSEQ multiplex PCR, and TCRdb kept only the in-frame ones, dropping some. The data show 70,000 or so clones, 94% seen once. Sample: peripheral blood mononuclear cells. The chain employs TRBV19 and TRBJ2-3; TRBD2 matches at 8 bases. The sequence was obtained from a man aged 50 or older in good health. Some clones in this sample may be carry-over from other donors' samples. CDR3 loop: CASSLNPAGAQDTQYF. DNA for the CDR3: TGTGCCAGTAGTCTCAACCCAGCGGGAGCCCAAGATACGCAGTATTTT.